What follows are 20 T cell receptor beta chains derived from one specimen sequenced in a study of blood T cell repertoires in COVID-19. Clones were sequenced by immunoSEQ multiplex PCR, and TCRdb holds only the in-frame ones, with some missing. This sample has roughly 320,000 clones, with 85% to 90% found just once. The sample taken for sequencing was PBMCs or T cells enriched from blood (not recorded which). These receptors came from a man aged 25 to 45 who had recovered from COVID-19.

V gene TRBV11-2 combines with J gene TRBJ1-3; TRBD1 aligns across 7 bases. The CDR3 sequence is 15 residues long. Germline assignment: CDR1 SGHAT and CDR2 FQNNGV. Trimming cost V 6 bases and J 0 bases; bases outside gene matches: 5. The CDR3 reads CASSSTGVSGNTIYF. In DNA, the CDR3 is TGTGCCAGCAGTTCAACAGGGGTCTCTGGAAACACCATATATTTT.

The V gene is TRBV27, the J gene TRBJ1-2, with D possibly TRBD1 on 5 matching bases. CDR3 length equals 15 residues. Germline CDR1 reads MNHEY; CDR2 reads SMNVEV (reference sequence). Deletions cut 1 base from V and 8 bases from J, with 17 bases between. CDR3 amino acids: CASSLLRGGVGGYTF. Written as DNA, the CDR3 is TGTGCCAGCAGTTTATTAAGGGGAGGCGTTGGCGGCTACACCTTC.

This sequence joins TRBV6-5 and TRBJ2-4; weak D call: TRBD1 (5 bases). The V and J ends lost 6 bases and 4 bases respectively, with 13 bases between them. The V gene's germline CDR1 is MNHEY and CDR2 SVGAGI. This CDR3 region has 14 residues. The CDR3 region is CASRGVGQKNIQYF. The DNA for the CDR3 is TGTGCCAGCAGAGGCGTGGGGCAAAAAAACATTCAGTACTTC.

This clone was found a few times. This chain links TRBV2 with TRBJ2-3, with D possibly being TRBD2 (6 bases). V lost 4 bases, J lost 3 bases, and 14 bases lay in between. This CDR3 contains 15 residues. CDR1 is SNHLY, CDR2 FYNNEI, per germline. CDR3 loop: CASSGEAGATDTQYF. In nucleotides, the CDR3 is TGTGCCAGCAGTGGGGAGGCTGGGGCAACAGATACGCAGTATTTT. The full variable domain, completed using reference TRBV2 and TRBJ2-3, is EPEVTQTPSHQVTQMGQEVILRCVPISNHLYFYWYRQILGQKVEFLVSFYNNEISEKSEIFDDQFSVERPDGSNFTLKIRSTKLEDSAMYFCASSGEAGATDTQYFGPGTRLTVL.

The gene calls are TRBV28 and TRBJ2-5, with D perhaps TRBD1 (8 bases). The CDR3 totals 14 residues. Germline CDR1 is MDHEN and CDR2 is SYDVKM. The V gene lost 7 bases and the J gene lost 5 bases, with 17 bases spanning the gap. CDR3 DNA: TGTGCCAGCATACTACAGGGGGGGCATGAGACCCAGTACTTC. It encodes CASILQGGHETQYF.

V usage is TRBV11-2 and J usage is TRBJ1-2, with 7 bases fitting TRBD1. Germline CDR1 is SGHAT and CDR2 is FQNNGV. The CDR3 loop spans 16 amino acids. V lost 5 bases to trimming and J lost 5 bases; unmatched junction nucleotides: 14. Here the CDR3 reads CASSGQGDSTIYGYTF. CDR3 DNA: TGTGCCAGCAGCGGGCAGGGGGACTCAACAATTTATGGCTACACCTTC.

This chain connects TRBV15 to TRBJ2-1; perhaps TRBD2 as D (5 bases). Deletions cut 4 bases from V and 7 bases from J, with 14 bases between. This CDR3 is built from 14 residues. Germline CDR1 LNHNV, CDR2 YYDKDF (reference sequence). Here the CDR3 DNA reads TGTGCCACCAGCAACGGGGTATATGGGAATGAGCAGTTCTTC. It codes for CATSNGVYGNEQFF.

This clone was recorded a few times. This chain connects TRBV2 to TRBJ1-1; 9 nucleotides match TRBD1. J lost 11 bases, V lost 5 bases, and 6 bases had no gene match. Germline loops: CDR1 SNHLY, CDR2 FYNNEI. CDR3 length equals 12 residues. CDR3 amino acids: CASSRDRVVAFF. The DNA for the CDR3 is TGTGCCAGCAGTCGGGACAGGGTTGTTGCTTTCTTT.

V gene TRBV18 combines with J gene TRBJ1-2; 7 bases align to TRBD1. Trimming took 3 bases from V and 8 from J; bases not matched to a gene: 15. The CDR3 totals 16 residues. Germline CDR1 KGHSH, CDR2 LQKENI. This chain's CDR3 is CASSPESTGAISGYTF. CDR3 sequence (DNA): TGTGCCAGCTCACCGGAATCAACAGGGGCTATATCGGGCTACACCTTC.

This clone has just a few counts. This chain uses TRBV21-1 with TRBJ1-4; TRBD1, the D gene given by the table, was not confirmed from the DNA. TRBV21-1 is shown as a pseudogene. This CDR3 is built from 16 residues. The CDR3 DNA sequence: TGTGCCAGCAGCCGAAAACTCACAGGGGATAATGAAAAACTGTTTTTT. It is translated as CASSRKLTGDNEKLFF.

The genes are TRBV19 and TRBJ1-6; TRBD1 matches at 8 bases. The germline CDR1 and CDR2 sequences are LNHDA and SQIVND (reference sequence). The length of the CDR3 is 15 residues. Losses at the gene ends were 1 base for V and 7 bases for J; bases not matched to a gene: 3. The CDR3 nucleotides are TGTGCCAGTAGTATAGTAGGGACAGGAAATTCACCCCTCCACTTT. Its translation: CASSIVGTGNSPLHF. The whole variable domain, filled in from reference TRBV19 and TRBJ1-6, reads DGGITQSPKYLFRKEGQNVTLSCEQNLNHDAMYWYRQDPGQGLRLIYYSQIVNDFQKGDIAEGYSVSREKKESFPLTVTSAQKNPTAFYLCASSIVGTGNSPLHFGNGTRLTVT.

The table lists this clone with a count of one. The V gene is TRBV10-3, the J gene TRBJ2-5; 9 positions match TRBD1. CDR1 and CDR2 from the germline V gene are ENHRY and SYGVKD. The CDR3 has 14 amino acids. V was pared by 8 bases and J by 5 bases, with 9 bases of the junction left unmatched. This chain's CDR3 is CAIGRDREDETQYF. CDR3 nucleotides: TGTGCCATCGGGAGGGACAGGGAGGACGAGACCCAGTACTTC.

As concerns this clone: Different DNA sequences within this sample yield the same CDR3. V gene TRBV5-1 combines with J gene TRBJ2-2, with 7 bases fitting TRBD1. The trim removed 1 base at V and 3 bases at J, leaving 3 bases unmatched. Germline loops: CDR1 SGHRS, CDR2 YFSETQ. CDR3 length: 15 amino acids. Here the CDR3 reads CASSLTTGYTGELFF. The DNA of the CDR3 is TGCGCCAGCAGCTTGACGACAGGGTACACCGGGGAGCTGTTTTTT.

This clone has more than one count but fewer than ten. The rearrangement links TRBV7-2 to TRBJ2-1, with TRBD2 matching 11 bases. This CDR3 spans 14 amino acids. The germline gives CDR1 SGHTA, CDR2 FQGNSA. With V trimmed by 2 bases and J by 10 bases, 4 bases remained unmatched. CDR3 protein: CASSLTLAGVEQFF. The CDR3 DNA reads TGTGCCAGCAGCTTAACACTAGCGGGAGTGGAGCAGTTCTTC. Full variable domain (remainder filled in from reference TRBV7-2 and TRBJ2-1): GAGVSQSPSNKVTEKGKDVELRCDPISGHTALYWYRQSLGQGLEFLIYFQGNSAPDKSGLPSDRFSAERTGGSVSTLTIQRTQQEDSAVYLCASSLTLAGVEQFFGPGTRLTVL.

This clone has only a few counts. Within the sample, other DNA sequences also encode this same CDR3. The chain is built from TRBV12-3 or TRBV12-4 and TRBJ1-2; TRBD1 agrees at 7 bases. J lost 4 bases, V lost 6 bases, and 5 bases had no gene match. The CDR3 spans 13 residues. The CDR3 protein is CASSRTGVYGYTF. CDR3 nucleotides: TGTGCCAGCAGCCGAACAGGGGTCTATGGCTACACCTTC.

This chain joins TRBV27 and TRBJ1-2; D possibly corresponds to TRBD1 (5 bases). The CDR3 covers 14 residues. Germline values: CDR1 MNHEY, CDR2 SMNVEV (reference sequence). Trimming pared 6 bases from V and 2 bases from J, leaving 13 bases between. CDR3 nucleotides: TGTGCCAGCAGCCCCGGGGGAGGGAACTATGGCTACACCTTC. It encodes CASSPGGGNYGYTF.

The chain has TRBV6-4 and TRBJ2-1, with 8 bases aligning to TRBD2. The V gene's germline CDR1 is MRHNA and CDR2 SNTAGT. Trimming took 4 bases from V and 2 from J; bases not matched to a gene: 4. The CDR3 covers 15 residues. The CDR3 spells CASSVSGVPYNEQFF. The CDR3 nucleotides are TGTGCCAGCAGTGTTAGCGGGGTTCCCTACAATGAGCAGTTCTTC.

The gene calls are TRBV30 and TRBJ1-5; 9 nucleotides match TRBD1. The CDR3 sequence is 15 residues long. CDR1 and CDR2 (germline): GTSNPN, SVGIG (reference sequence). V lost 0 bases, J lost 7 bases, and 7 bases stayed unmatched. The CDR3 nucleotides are TGTGCCTGGAGTGTCCCCGGGACAGGGAGGCAGCCCCAGCATTTT. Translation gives CAWSVPGTGRQPQHF.

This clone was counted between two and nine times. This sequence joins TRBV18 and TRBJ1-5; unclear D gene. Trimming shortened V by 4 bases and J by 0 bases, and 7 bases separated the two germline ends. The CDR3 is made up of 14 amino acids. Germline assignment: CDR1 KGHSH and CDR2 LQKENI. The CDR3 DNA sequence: TGTGCCAGCTCACTAGATAATAGCAATCAGCCCCAGCATTTT. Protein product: CASSLDNSNQPQHF. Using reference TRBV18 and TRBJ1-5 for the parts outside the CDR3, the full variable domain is NAGVMQNPRHLVRRRGQEARLRCSPMKGHSHVYWYRQLPEEGLKFMVYLQKENIIDESGMPKERFSAEFPKEGPSILRIQQVVRGDSAAYFCASSLDNSNQPQHFGDGTRLSIL.

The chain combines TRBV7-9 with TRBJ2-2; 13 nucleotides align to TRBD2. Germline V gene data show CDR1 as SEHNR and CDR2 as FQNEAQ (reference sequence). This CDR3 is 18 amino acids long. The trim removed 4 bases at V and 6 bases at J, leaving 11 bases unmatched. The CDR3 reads CASSSQLAGGPWAGELFF. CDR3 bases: TGTGCCAGCAGCTCCCAACTAGCGGGAGGGCCTTGGGCCGGGGAGCTGTTTTTT.